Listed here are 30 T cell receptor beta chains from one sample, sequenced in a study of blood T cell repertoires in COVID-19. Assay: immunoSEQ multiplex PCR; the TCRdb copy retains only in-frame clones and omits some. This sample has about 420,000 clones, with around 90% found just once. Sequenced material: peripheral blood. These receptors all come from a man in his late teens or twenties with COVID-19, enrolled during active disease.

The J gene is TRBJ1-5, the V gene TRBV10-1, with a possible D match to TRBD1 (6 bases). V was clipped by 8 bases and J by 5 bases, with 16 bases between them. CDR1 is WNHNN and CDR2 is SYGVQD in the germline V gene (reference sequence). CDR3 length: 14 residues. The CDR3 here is CASRSRGGDQPQHF. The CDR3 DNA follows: TGCGCCAGCCGCTCGAGGGGGGGGGATCAGCCCCAGCATTTT.

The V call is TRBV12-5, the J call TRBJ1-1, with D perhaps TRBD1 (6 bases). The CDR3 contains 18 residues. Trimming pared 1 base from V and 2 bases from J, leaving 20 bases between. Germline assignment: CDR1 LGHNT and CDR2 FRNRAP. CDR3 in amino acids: CASGLAQQAGVSNTEAFF. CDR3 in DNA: TGTGCTAGTGGTTTGGCACAACAAGCAGGGGTTTCTAACACTGAAGCTTTCTTT.

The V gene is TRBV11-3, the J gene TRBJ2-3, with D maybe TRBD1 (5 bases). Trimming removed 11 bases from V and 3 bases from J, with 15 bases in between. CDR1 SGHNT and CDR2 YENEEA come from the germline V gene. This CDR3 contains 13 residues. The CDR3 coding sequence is TGTGCCGGTACAGGTCTGGGTACAGATACGCAGTATTTT. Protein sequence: CAGTGLGTDTQYF.

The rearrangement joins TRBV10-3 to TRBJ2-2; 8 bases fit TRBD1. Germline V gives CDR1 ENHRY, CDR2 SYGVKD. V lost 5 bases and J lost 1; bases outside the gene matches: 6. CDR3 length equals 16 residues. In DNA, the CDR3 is TGTGCCATCAGTACCCCCGGGACAGGGAACACCGGGGAGCTGTTTTTT. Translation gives CAISTPGTGNTGELFF.

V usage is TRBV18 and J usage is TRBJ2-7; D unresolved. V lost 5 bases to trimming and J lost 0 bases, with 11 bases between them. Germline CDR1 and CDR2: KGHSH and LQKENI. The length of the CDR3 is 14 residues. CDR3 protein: CASSITVSSYEQYF. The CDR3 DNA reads TGTGCCAGCTCAATTACAGTAAGCTCCTACGAGCAGTACTTC. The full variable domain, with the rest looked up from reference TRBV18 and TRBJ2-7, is NAGVMQNPRHLVRRRGQEARLRCSPMKGHSHVYWYRQLPEEGLKFMVYLQKENIIDESGMPKERFSAEFPKEGPSILRIQQVVRGDSAAYFCASSITVSSYEQYFGPGTRLTVT.

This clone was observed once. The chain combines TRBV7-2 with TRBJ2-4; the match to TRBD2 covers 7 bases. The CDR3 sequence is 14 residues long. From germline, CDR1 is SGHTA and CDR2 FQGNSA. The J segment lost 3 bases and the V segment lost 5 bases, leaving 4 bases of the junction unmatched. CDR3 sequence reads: CASSESSGKNIQYF. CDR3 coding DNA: TGTGCCAGCAGCGAATCTAGCGGCAAAAACATTCAGTACTTC.

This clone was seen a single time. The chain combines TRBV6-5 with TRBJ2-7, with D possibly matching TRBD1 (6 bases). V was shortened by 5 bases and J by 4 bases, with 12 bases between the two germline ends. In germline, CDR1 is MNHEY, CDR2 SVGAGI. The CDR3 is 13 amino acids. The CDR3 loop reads CASSLGQKYEQYF. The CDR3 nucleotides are TGTGCCAGCAGTCTCGGACAGAAATACGAGCAGTACTTC.

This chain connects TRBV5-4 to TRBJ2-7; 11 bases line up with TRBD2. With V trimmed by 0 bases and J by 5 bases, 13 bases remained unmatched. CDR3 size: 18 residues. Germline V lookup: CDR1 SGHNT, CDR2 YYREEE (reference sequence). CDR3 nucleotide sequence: TGTGCCAGCAGCTTGGGGGCCGCTCTAGCGGGGGGCGGGGACGAGCAGTACTTC. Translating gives CASSLGAALAGGGDEQYF.

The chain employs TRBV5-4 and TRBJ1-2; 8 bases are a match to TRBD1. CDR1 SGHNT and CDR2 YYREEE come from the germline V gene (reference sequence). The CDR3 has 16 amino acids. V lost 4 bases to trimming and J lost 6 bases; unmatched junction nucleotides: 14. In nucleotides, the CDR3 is TGTGCCAGCAGCCCGCCCGGGACAGGCAGCCCGAATGGCTACACCTTC. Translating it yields CASSPPGTGSPNGYTF.

The CDR3 here is CASSLVTGLTKNIQYF. CDR3 nucleotides: TGCGCCAGCAGCTTGGTAACAGGGTTAACCAAAAACATTCAGTACTTC. The V call is TRBV5-1, the J call TRBJ2-4; TRBD1 might be the D (6 bases). V was pared by 0 bases and J by 2 bases, with 12 bases between. Per germline, CDR1 SGHRS and CDR2 YFSETQ. The CDR3 is made up of 16 amino acids.

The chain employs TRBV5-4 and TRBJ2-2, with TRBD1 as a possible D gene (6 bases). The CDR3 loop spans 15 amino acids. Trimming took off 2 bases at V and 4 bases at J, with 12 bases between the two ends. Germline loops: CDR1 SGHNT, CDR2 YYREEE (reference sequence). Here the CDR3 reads CASSLAGASTGELFF. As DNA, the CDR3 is TGTGCCAGCAGCTTAGCAGGGGCGTCCACCGGGGAGCTGTTTTTT.

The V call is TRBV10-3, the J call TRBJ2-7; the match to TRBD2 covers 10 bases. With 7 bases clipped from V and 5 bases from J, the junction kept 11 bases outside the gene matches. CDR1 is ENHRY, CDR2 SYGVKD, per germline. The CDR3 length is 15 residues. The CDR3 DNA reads TGTGCCATCAAAACTAGCGGGACTTCCGTCGACGAGCAGTACTTC. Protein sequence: CAIKTSGTSVDEQYF.

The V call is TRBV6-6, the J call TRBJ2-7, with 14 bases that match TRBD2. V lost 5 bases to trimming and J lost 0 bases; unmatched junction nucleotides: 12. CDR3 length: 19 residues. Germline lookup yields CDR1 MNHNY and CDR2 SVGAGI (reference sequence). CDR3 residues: CASSPRVGLAGDSSYEQYF. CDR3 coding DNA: TGTGCCAGCAGTCCTCGGGTGGGACTAGCGGGGGATTCCTCCTACGAGCAGTACTTC.

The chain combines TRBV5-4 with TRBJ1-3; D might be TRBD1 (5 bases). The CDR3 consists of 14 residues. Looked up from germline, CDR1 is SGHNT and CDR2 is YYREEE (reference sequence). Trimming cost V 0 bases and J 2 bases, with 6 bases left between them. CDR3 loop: CASSLGGAGNTIYF. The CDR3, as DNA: TGTGCCAGCAGCTTGGGGGGGGCTGGAAACACCATATATTTT.

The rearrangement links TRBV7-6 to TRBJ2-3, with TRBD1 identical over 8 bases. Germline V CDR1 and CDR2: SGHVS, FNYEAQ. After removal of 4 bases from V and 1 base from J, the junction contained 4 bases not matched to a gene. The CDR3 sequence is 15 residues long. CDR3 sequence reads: CASSSGQGGTDTQYF. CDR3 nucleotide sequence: TGTGCCAGCAGCTCAGGACAGGGAGGCACAGATACGCAGTATTTT. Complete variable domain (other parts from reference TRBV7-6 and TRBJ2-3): GAGVSQSPRYKVTKRGQDVALRCDPISGHVSLYWYRQALGQGPEFLTYFNYEAQQDKSGLPNDRFSAERPEGSISTLTIQRTEQRDSAMYRCASSSGQGGTDTQYFGPGTRLTVL.

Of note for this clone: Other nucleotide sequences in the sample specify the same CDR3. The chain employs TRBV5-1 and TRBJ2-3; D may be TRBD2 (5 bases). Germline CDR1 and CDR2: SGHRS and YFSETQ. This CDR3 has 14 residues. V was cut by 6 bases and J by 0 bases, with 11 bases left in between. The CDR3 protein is CASTRAGSTDTQYF. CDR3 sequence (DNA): TGCGCCAGCACCCGGGCGGGTAGCACAGATACGCAGTATTTT. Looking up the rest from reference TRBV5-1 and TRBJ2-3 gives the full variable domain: KAGVTQTPRYLIKTRGQQVTLSCSPISGHRSVSWYQQTPGQGLQFLFEYFSETQRNKGNFPGRFSGRQFSNSRSEMNVSTLELGDSALYLCASTRAGSTDTQYFGPGTRLTVL.

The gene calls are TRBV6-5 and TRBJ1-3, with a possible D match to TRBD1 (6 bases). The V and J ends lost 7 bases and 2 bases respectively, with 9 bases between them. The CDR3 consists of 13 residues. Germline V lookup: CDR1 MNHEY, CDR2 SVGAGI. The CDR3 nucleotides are TGTGCCAGCATGCGGACAGCTGGAAACACCATATATTTT. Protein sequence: CASMRTAGNTIYF.

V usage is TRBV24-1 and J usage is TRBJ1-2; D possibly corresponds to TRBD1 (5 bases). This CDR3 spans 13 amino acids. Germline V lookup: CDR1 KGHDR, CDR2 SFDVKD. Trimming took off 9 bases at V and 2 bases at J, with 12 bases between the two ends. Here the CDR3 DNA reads TGTGCCACCGCCCGGGACTCCAACTATGGCTACACCTTC. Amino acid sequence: CATARDSNYGYTF.

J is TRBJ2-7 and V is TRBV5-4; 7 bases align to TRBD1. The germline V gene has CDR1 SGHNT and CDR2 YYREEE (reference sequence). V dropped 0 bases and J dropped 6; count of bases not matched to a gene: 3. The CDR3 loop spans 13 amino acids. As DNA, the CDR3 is TGTGCCAGCAGCTTGGGGACAGGTATCGAGCAGTACTTC. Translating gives CASSLGTGIEQYF.

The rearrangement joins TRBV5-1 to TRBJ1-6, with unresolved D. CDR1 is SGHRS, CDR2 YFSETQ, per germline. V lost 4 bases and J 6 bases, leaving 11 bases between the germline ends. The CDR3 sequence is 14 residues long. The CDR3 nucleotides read TGCGCCAGCAGCAGGGAGGGTGGTAATTCACCCCTCCACTTT. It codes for CASSREGGNSPLHF.

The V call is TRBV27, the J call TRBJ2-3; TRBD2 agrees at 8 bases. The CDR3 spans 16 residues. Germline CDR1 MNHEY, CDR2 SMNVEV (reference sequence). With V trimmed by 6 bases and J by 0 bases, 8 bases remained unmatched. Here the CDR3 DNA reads TGTGCCAGCAGGGGTAGCGGGATGGCTAGCACAGATACGCAGTATTTT. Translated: CASRGSGMASTDTQYF.

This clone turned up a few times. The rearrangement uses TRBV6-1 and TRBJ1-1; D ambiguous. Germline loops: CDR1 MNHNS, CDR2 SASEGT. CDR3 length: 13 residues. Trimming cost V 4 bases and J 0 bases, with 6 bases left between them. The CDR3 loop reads CASSAAMNTEAFF. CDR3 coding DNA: TGTGCCAGCAGTGCAGCTATGAACACTGAAGCTTTCTTT.

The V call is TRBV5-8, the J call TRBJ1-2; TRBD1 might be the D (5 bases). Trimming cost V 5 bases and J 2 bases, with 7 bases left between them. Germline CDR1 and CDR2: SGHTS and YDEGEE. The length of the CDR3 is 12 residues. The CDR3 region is CASRGANYGYTF. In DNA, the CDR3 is TGTGCCAGCAGAGGGGCGAACTATGGCTACACCTTC.

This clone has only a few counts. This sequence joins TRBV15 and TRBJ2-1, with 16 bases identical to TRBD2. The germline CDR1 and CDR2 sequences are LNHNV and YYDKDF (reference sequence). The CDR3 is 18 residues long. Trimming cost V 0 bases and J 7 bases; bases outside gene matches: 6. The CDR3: CATSRDSGLAGGQNEQFF. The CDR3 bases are TGTGCCACCAGCAGAGATTCGGGACTAGCGGGGGGGCAGAATGAGCAGTTCTTC. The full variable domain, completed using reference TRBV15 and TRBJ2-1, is DAMVIQNPRYQVTQFGKPVTLSCSQTLNHNVMYWYQQKSSQAPKLLFHYYDKDFNNEADTPDNFQSRRPNTSFCFLDIRSPGLGDTAMYLCATSRDSGLAGGQNEQFFGPGTRLTVL.

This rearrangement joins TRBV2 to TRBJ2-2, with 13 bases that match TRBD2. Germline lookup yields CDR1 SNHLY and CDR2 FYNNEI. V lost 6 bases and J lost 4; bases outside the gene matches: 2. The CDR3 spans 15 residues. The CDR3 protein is CASRRTSGSTGELFF. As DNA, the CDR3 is TGTGCCAGCAGAAGGACTAGCGGGAGCACCGGGGAGCTGTTTTTT.

The CDR3 spells CASSLEGLQETQYF. The DNA of the CDR3 is TGTGCCAGCAGCTTGGAGGGGTTACAAGAGACCCAGTACTTC. The chain employs TRBV5-6 and TRBJ2-5; perhaps TRBD1 as D (5 bases). The germline gives CDR1 SGHDT, CDR2 YYEEEE. The CDR3 length is 14 residues. V lost 0 bases, J lost 2 bases, and 8 bases lay in between.

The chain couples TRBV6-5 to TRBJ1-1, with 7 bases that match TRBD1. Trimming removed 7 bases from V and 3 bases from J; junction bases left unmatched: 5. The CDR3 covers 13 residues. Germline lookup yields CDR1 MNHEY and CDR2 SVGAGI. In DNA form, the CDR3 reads TGTGCCAGCACGAGGGGGCTTGACACTGAAGCTTTCTTT. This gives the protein CASTRGLDTEAFF.

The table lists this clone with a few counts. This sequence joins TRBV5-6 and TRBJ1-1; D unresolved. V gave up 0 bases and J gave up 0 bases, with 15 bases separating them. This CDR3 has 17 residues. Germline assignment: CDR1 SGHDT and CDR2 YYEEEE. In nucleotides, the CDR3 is TGTGCCAGCAGCTTGGCCCCTATACTAATCATGAACACTGAAGCTTTCTTT. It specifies CASSLAPILIMNTEAFF.

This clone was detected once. The CDR3: CASSLAVSPGETQYF. DNA for the CDR3: TGCGCCAGCAGCTTGGCTGTTAGCCCCGGAGAGACCCAGTACTTC. The rearrangement joins TRBV5-1 to TRBJ2-5; D not certain. The CDR3 has 15 residues. Germline loops: CDR1 SGHRS, CDR2 YFSETQ. V was shortened by 0 bases and J by 4 bases, with 13 bases between the two germline ends.

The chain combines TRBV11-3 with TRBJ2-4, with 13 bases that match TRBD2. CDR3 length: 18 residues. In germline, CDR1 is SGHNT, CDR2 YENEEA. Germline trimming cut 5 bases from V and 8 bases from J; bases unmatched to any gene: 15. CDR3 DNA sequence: TGTGCCAGCAGCCACGCCGGGACTAGCGGGAAAACTTTGGACATTCAGTACTTC. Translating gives CASSHAGTSGKTLDIQYF.